This T cell receptor (beta chain) was sequenced for a study of cytomegalovirus exposure and HLA in healthy donors. Findings and caveats of the study: Whilst most TCR sequences proved rare, a subset of public TCRs occurred across many donors. A few of the chains that were CMV-associated were confirmed in vitro to be specific for CMV antigens. Associated with cytomegalovirus, according to the listing, were around 170 TCR beta chains.

Sequencing used immunoSEQ multiplex PCR; TCRdb keeps in-frame clones, though not all of them. The sample includes some 320,000 clones, roughly 87% seen only once; the top ten take approximately 1.1%. To note about this clone: Its antigen is unknown.

Trimming left V 2 bases short and J 2 bases short, with 6 bases between. The CDR3 loop spans 13 amino acids. Germline CDR1 and CDR2: MDHEN and SYDVKM. The clonotype originates from a woman in her 30s in good health and CMV-seropositive. Sequencing used PBMCs. The genes are TRBV28 and TRBJ1-1; no firm D call. The CDR3 spells CASSLRINTEAFF. CDR3 sequence (DNA): TGTGCCAGCAGTTTACGGATCAACACTGAAGCTTTCTTT.